This TCR beta chain appears in the sequencing data of a study of blood T cell repertoires in COVID-19. In the study overall: Acute and convalescent COVID-19 samples came from the United States, Italy and Spain.

TCRdb's table, derived via immunoSEQ multiplex PCR, lists solely in-frame clones and lacks some. The top ten hold 12% of the sample, which has fewer than 350,000 clones, around 85% seen once. Seattle researchers signed up patients amid active infection and tracked them longitudinally. Germline V CDR1 and CDR2: SGHTA, FQGNSA. The CDR3 has 18 amino acids. Trimming cost V 3 bases and J 7 bases; bases outside gene matches: 16. The chain is built from TRBV7-2 and TRBJ2-5; 11 bases are a match to TRBD2. This TCR came from a woman aged 25 to 39 with COVID-19, enrolled during active disease. The sample comprised peripheral blood. CDR3 loop: CASSLEASGGPHGGTQYF. In nucleotides, the CDR3 is TGTGCCAGCAGCTTGGAGGCTAGCGGGGGGCCCCATGGGGGGACCCAGTACTTC.